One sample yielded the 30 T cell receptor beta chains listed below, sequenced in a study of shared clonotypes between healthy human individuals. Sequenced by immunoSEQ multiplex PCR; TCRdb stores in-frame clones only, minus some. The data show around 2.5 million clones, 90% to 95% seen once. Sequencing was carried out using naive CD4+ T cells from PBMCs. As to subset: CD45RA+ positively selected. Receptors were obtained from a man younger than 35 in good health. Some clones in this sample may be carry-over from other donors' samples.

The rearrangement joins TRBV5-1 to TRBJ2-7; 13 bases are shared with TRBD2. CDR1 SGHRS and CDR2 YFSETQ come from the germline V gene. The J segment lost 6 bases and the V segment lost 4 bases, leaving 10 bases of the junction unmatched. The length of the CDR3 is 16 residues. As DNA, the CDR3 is TGCGCCAGCAGCCCCCAACTAGCGGGAGGGCCCGTCGAGCAGTACTTC. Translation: CASSPQLAGGPVEQYF.

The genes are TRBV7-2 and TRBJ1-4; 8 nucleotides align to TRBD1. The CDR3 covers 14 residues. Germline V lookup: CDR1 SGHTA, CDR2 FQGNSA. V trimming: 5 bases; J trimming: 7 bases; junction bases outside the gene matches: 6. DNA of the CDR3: TGTGCCAGCAGCCCAGGGGGCTCGAGTGAAAAACTGTTTTTT. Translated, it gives CASSPGGSSEKLFF.

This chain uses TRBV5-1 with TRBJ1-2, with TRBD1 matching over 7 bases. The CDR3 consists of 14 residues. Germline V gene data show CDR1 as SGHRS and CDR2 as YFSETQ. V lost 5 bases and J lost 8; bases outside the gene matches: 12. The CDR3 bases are TGCGCCAGCAGTTCTATCGACAGGGCGTGGGGCTACACCTTC. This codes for CASSSIDRAWGYTF. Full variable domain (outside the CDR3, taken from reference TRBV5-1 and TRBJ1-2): KAGVTQTPRYLIKTRGQQVTLSCSPISGHRSVSWYQQTPGQGLQFLFEYFSETQRNKGNFPGRFSGRQFSNSRSEMNVSTLELGDSALYLCASSSIDRAWGYTFGSGTRLTVV.

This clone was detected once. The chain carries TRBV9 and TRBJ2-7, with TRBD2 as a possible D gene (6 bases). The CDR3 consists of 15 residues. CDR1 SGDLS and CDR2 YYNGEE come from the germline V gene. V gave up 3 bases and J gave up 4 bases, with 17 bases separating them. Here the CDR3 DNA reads TGTGCCAGCAGCGGCACGGGGACTCCAGGTTACGAGCAGTACTTC. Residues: CASSGTGTPGYEQYF.

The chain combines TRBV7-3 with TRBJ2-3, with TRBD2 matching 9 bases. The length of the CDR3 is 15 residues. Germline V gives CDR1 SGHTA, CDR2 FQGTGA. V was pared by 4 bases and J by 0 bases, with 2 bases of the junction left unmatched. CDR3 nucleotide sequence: TGTGCCAGCAGCTGGAGCGGGAGGAGCACAGATACGCAGTATTTT. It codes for CASSWSGRSTDTQYF.

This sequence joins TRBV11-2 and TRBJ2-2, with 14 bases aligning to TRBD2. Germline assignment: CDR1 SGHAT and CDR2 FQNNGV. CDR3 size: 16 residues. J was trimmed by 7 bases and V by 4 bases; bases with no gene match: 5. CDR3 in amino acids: CASSSGTSGSIGELFF. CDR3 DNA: TGTGCCAGCAGCTCTGGGACTAGCGGGAGTATCGGGGAGCTGTTTTTT. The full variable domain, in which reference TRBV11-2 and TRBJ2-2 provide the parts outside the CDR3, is EAGVAQSPRYKIIEKRQSVAFWCNPISGHATLYWYQQILGQGPKLLIQFQNNGVVDDSQLPKDRFSAERLKGVDSTLKIQPAKLEDSAVYLCASSSGTSGSIGELFFGEGSRLTVL.

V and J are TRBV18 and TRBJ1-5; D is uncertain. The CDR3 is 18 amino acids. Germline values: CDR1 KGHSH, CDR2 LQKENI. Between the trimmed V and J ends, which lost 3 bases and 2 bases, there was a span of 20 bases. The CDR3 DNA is TGTGCCAGCTCACCCCTCTCTATTCTCGGGGTGGGCAATCAGCCCCAGCATTTT. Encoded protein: CASSPLSILGVGNQPQHF.

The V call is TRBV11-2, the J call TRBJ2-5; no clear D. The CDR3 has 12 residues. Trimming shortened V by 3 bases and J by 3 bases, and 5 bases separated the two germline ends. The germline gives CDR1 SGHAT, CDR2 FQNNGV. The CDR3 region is CASSFLKETQYF. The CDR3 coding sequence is TGTGCCAGCAGCTTTTTGAAAGAGACCCAGTACTTC.

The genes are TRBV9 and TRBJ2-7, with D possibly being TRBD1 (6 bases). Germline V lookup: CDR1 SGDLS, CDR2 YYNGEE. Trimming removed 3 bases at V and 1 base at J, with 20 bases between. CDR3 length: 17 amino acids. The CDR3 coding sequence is TGTGCCAGCAGCGCTAATGCGACAGGTCCCGTATCCTACGAGCAGTACTTC. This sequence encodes CASSANATGPVSYEQYF.

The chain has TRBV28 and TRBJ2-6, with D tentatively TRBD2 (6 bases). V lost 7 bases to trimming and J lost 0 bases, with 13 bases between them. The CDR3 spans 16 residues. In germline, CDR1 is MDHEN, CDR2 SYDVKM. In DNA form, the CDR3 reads TGTGCCAGCACCCATAGCGGTCTCTCTGGGGCCAACGTCCTGACTTTC. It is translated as CASTHSGLSGANVLTF.

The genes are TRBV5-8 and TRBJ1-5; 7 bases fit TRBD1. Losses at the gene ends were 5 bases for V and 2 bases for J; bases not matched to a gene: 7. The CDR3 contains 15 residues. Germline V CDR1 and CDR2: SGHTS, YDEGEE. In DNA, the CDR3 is TGTGCCAGCAGGATAACAGGGGTCGGCAATCAGCCCCAGCATTTT. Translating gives CASRITGVGNQPQHF.

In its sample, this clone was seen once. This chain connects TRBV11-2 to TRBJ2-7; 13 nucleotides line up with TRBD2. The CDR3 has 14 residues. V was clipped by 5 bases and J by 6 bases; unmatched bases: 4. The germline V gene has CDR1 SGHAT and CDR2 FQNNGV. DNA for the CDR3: TGTGCCAGCAGCCAACGACTAGCGGGAGGCGAGCAGTACTTC. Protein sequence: CASSQRLAGGEQYF.

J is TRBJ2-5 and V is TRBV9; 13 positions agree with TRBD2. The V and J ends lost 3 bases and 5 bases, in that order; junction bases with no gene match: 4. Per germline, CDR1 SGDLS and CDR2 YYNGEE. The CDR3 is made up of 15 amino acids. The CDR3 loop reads CASSGTSGRRETQYF. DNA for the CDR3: TGTGCCAGCAGCGGGACTAGCGGGAGACGGGAGACCCAGTACTTC.

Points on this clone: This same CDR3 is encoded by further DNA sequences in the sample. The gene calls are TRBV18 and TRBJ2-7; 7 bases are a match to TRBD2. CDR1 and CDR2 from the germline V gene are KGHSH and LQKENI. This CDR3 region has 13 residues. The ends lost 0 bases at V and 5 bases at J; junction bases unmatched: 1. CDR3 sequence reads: CASSPPSGDEQYF. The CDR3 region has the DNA TGTGCCAGCTCACCACCCAGCGGGGACGAGCAGTACTTC.

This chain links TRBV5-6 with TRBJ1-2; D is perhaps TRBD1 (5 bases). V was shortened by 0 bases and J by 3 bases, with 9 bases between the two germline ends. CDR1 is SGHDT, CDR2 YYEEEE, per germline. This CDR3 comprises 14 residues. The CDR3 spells CASSLGDAYYGYTF. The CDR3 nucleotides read TGTGCCAGCAGCTTGGGGGACGCCTACTATGGCTACACCTTC.

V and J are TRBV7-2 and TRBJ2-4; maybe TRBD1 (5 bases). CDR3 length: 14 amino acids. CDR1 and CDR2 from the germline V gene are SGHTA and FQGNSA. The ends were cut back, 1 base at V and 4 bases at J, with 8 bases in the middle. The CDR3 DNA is TGTGCCAGCAGCTTAGGGGGCAGTAAAAACATTCAGTACTTC. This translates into CASSLGGSKNIQYF.

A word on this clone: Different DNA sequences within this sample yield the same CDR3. CDR3 protein: CASSVRGANTGELFF. CDR3 nucleotides: TGTGCCAGCAGTGTGCGGGGGGCGAACACCGGGGAGCTGTTTTTT. The rearrangement uses TRBV2 and TRBJ2-2, with 8 bases matching TRBD2. The CDR3 runs to 15 residues. V was clipped by 4 bases and J by 0 bases; unmatched bases: 1. Germline CDR1 is SNHLY and CDR2 is FYNNEI.

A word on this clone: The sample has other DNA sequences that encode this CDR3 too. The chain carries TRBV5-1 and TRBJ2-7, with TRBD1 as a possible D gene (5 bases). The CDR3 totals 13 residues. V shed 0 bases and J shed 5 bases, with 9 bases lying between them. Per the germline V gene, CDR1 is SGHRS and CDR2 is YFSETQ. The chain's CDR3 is CASSLAWGDEQYF. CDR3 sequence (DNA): TGCGCCAGCAGCTTGGCGTGGGGCGACGAGCAGTACTTC.

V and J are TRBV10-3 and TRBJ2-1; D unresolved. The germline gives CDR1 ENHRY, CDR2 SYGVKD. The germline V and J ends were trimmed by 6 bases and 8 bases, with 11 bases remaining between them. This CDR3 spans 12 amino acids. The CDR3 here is CAISDTRDEQFF. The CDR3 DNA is TGTGCCATCAGCGATACTCGGGATGAGCAGTTCTTC.

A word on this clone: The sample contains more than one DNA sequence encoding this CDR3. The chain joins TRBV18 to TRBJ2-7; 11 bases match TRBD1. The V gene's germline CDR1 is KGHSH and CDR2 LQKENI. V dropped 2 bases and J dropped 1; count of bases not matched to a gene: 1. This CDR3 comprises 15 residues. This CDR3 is CASSPGTGGSYEQYF. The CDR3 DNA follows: TGTGCCAGCTCACCAGGGACAGGGGGATCCTACGAGCAGTACTTC.

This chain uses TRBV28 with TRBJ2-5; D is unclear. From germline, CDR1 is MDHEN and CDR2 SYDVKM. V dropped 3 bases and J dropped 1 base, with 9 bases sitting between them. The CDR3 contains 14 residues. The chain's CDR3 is CASSLVGSQETQYF. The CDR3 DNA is TGTGCCAGCAGTTTGGTAGGGTCCCAAGAGACCCAGTACTTC.

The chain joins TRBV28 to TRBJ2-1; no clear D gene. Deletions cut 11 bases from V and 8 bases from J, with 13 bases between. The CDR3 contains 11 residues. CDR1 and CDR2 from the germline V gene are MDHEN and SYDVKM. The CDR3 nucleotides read TGTGCCGCAGGACGAAGGGATGAGCAGTTCTTC. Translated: CAAGRRDEQFF.

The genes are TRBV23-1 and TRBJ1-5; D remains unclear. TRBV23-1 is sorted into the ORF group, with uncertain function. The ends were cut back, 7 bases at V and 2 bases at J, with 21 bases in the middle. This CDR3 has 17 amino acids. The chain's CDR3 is CASTNLCPPGGNQPQHF. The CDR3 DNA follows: TGCGCCAGCACCAATCTTTGCCCGCCTGGAGGCAATCAGCCCCAGCATTTT.

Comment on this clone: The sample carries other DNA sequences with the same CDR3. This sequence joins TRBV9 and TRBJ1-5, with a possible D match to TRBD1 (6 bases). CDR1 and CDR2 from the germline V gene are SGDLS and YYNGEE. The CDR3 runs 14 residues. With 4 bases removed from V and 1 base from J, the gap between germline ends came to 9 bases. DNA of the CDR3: TGTGCCAGCAGCCCTAGGGGGAGCAATCAGCCCCAGCATTTT. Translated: CASSPRGSNQPQHF.

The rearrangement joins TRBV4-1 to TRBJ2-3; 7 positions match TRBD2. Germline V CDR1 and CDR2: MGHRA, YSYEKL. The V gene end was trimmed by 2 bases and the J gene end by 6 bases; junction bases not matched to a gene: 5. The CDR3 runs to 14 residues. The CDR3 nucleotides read TGCGCCAGCAGCCAACCTCGGGAGGTTGATACGCAGTATTTT. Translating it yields CASSQPREVDTQYF.

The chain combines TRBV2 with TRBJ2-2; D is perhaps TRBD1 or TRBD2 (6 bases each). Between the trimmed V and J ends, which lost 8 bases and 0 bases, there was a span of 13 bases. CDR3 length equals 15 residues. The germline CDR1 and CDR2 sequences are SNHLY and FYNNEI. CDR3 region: CASGGQAANTGELFF. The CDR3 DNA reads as TGTGCCAGCGGGGGGCAAGCGGCGAACACCGGGGAGCTGTTTTTT.

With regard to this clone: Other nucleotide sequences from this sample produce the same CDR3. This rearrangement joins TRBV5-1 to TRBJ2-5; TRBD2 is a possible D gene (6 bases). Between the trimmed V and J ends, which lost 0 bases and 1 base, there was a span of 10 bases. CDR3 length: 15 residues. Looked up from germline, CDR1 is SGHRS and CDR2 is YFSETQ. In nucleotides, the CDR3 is TGCGCCAGCAGCTTGGTCGGTAGCGGCCAAGAGACCCAGTACTTC. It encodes CASSLVGSGQETQYF.

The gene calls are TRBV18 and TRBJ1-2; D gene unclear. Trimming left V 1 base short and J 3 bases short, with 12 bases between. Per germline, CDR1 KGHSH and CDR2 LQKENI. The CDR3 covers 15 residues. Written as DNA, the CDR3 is TGTGCCAGCTCACCACGGGTCGGGGAATACTATGGCTACACCTTC. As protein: CASSPRVGEYYGYTF.

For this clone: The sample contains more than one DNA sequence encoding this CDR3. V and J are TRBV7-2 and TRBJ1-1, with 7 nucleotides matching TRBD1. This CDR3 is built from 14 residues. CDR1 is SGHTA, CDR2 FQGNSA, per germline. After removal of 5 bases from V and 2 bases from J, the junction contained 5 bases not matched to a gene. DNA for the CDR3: TGTGCCAGCAGCCTCGACAGGGTAAACACTGAAGCTTTCTTT. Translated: CASSLDRVNTEAFF.

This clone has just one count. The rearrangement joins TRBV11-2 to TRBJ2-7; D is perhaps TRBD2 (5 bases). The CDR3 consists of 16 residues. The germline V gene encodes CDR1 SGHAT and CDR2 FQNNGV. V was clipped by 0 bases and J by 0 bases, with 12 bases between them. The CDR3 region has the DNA TGTGCCAGCAGCTTAGATATCGGGGTTAGCTCCTACGAGCAGTACTTC. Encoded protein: CASSLDIGVSSYEQYF.